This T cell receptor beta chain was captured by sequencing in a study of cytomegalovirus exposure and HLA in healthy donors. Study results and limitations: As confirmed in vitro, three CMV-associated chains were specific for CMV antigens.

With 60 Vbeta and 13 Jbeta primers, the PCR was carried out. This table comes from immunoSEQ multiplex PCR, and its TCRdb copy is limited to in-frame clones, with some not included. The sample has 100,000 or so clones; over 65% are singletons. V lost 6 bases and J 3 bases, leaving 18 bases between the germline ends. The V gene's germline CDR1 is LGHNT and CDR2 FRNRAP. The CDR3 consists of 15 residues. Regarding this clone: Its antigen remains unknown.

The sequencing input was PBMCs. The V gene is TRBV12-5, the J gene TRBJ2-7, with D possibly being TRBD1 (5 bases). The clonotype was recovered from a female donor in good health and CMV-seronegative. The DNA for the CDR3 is TGTGCTAGTGGGTCAGGACAAATAATCAGCTACGAGCAGTACTTC. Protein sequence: CASGSGQIISYEQYF.